The 25 T cell receptor beta chains listed next were all sequenced from one sample in a study of cytomegalovirus exposure and HLA in healthy donors. The PCR was carried out with 60 Vbeta primers and 13 Jbeta primers. Sequencing was performed with immunoSEQ multiplex PCR; in TCRdb, only in-frame clones are kept and a portion is missing. This sample carries about 180,000 clones, around 78% of them seen once, and the ten largest clones take about 1.6%. The sample was PBMCs. Source of these receptors: a young man in good health and CMV-seronegative.

This clone has just a few counts. The chain recombines TRBV5-4 with TRBJ1-2; a possible D gene is TRBD1 (5 bases). Germline loops: CDR1 SGHNT, CDR2 YYREEE (reference sequence). The CDR3 extends over 15 amino acids. Trimming removed 5 bases from V and 4 bases from J, with 18 bases in between. CDR3 amino acids: CASREGPSGSYGYTF. The CDR3, as DNA: TGTGCCAGCAGGGAGGGACCCTCGGGAAGCTATGGCTACACCTTC.

The chain has TRBV28 and TRBJ2-7; 9 positions agree with TRBD2. The V gene's germline CDR1 is MDHEN and CDR2 SYDVKM. Losses at the gene ends were 3 bases for V and 5 bases for J; bases not matched to a gene: 5. This CDR3 spans 14 amino acids. CDR3 DNA sequence: TGTGCCAGCAGTTTCGGCGGGAGGGGCAACGAGCAGTACTTC. It codes for CASSFGGRGNEQYF. Filled out from reference TRBV28 and TRBJ2-7, the complete variable domain reads DVKVTQSSRYLVKRTGEKVFLECVQDMDHENMFWYRQDPGLGLRLIYFSYDVKMKEKGDIPEGYSVSREKKERFSLILESASTNQTSMYLCASSFGGRGNEQYFGPGTRLTVT.

This chain joins TRBV5-1 and TRBJ1-1; the D gene is possibly TRBD1 (6 bases). Germline loops: CDR1 SGHRS, CDR2 YFSETQ. The ends were cut back, 6 bases at V and 3 bases at J, with 12 bases in the middle. CDR3 size: 13 residues. CDR3 in DNA: TGCGCCAGCACCTTCGCAGGGGACACTGAAGCTTTCTTT. Translation gives CASTFAGDTEAFF.

This clone was seen a single time. The chain recombines TRBV19 with TRBJ1-1; 7 nucleotides line up with TRBD1. V was clipped by 7 bases and J by 2 bases; unmatched bases: 4. Germline V gives CDR1 LNHDA, CDR2 SQIVND (reference sequence). This CDR3 is built from 13 residues. The CDR3 protein is CASIDRVNTEAFF. CDR3 coding DNA: TGTGCCAGTATTGACAGGGTCAACACTGAAGCTTTCTTT.

The chain recombines TRBV30 with TRBJ2-5; 7 bases match TRBD1. Germline trimming cut 0 bases from V and 4 bases from J; bases unmatched to any gene: 8. This CDR3 is built from 15 residues. CDR1 is GTSNPN, CDR2 SVGIG, per germline (reference sequence). CDR3 bases: TGTGCCTGGAGTGTACTAGAGGGGGCCGGAGAGACCCAGTACTTC. Its translation is CAWSVLEGAGETQYF.

The chain has TRBV27 and TRBJ1-2, with 8 bases aligning to TRBD1. Trimming removed 3 bases from V and 4 bases from J; junction bases left unmatched: 7. Looked up from germline, CDR1 is MNHEY and CDR2 is SMNVEV (reference sequence). This CDR3 comprises 15 residues. The CDR3 DNA follows: TGTGCCAGCAGTTTCAGACAGGGGTTAGCCTATGGCTACACCTTC. It encodes CASSFRQGLAYGYTF.

This clone was seen a handful of times. This chain uses TRBV7-8 with TRBJ1-2; TRBD1 agrees at 11 bases. Trimming at V came to 5 bases and at J to 4 bases, leaving 12 bases not matched to a gene. This CDR3 is 17 amino acids long. Germline CDR1 SGHVS, CDR2 FQNEAQ. CDR3 in DNA: TGTGCCAGCAGCCCAGAGGTGGGGACAGGGGGTCCCTATGGCTACACCTTC. Amino acids: CASSPEVGTGGPYGYTF.

This chain links TRBV9 with TRBJ2-3; the D gene is possibly TRBD2 (6 bases). Trimming took 0 bases from V and 4 from J, leaving 9 bases between them. The CDR3 is made up of 14 amino acids. Germline CDR1 reads SGDLS; CDR2 reads YYNGEE. The CDR3 region is CASSVGPSADTQYF. DNA of the CDR3: TGTGCCAGCAGCGTAGGGCCTAGCGCAGATACGCAGTATTTT.

This chain uses TRBV28 with TRBJ2-2, with 7 bases lining up with TRBD2. This CDR3 spans 18 amino acids. The germline V gene encodes CDR1 MDHEN and CDR2 SYDVKM. V was pared by 2 bases and J by 4 bases, with 13 bases of the junction left unmatched. CDR3 in DNA: TGTGCCAGCAGTTTAAGGAGGGGCGGACTAGTTACCACCGGGGAGCTGTTTTTT. This gives the protein CASSLRRGGLVTTGELFF.

The chain carries TRBV28 and TRBJ2-2; 10 bases are shared with TRBD1. The CDR3 contains 17 residues. Losses at the gene ends were 5 bases for V and 7 bases for J; bases not matched to a gene: 13. Germline CDR1 is MDHEN and CDR2 is SYDVKM. CDR3 in amino acids: CASSLQPGQGLDGELFF. The CDR3 nucleotides read TGTGCCAGCAGTCTTCAACCGGGACAGGGGTTGGACGGGGAGCTGTTTTTT.

The V gene is TRBV6-6, the J gene TRBJ2-7; 8 bases match TRBD2. Germline V lookup: CDR1 MNHNY, CDR2 SVGAGI (reference sequence). The V and J ends lost 7 bases and 0 bases, in that order; junction bases with no gene match: 5. This CDR3 region has 14 residues. The CDR3 DNA reads TGTGCCAGCAATCGGGGGGGACCCTCCTACGAGCAGTACTTC. Encoded protein: CASNRGGPSYEQYF.

V is TRBV29-1 and J is TRBJ1-1; D uncertain. The V gene lost 5 bases and the J gene lost 8 bases, with 9 bases spanning the gap. CDR3 length: 10 residues. Germline V gene data show CDR1 as SQVTM and CDR2 as ANQGSEA. The chain's CDR3 is CSVWPPEAFF. The CDR3 DNA sequence: TGCAGCGTTTGGCCCCCAGAAGCTTTCTTT.

This clone was seen a few times. V usage is TRBV19 and J usage is TRBJ2-7, with TRBD2 identical over 10 bases. Losses at the gene ends were 11 bases for V and 6 bases for J; bases not matched to a gene: 10. Germline V gene lookup returns CDR1 LNHDA and CDR2 SQIVND (reference sequence). The CDR3 covers 13 residues. CDR3 sequence reads: CAVGGTSACEQYF. Here the CDR3 DNA reads TGTGCCGTTGGCGGGACTAGCGCCTGCGAGCAGTACTTC.

This clone came up once. The chain is built from TRBV5-1 and TRBJ2-3; 8 nucleotides align to TRBD2. The ends lost 7 bases at V and 2 bases at J; junction bases unmatched: 6. This CDR3 is 14 amino acids long. Germline V CDR1 and CDR2: SGHRS, YFSETQ. CDR3 DNA: TGCGCCAGCGGGGCGGGAGGCAACACAGATACGCAGTATTTT. This encodes CASGAGGNTDTQYF.

The genes are TRBV19 and TRBJ2-3; D not certain. This CDR3 has 13 residues. With 1 base removed from V and 6 bases from J, the gap between germline ends came to 8 bases. CDR1 and CDR2 (germline): LNHDA, SQIVND (reference sequence). In nucleotides, the CDR3 is TGTGCCAGTAGTATAGTCGGGTACGATACGCAGTATTTT. It codes for CASSIVGYDTQYF. Full variable domain (remainder filled in from reference TRBV19 and TRBJ2-3): DGGITQSPKYLFRKEGQNVTLSCEQNLNHDAMYWYRQDPGQGLRLIYYSQIVNDFQKGDIAEGYSVSREKKESFPLTVTSAQKNPTAFYLCASSIVGYDTQYFGPGTRLTVL.

The J gene is TRBJ2-5, the V gene TRBV4-1; no firm D call. The J call may be wrong; the DNA end is better matched by TRBJ2-7. This CDR3 is 15 amino acids long. Germline assignment: CDR1 MGHRA and CDR2 YSYEKL. For the CDR3, the DNA is TGCGCCAGCAGCCAAGGGATGACTGGTGGATACGAGCAGTACTTC. It codes for CASSQGMTGGYEQYF.

The sample holds a few counts of this clone. The V gene is TRBV7-9, the J gene TRBJ1-4, with 11 nucleotides matching TRBD1. Trimming at V came to 5 bases and at J to 8 bases, leaving 7 bases not matched to a gene. This CDR3 is 15 amino acids long. Germline V gene sequence: CDR1 SEHNR, CDR2 FQNEAQ (reference sequence). CDR3 region: CASSDRDRGDEKLFF. CDR3 nucleotides: TGTGCCAGCAGCGACCGGGACAGGGGGGACGAAAAACTGTTTTTT.

This clone has more than one count but fewer than ten. This chain uses TRBV10-1 with TRBJ2-3, with 9 bases aligning to TRBD1. CDR1 and CDR2 (germline): WNHNN, SYGVQD (reference sequence). CDR3 size: 15 residues. Trimming at V came to 9 bases and at J to 5 bases, leaving 12 bases not matched to a gene. CDR3 in DNA: TGCGCCAGTGTTTACCGGGACAGGGTGGGAGATACGCAGTATTTT. Protein: CASVYRDRVGDTQYF.

This chain links TRBV7-9 with TRBJ2-5; no definite D call. The CDR3 runs 17 residues. V lost 4 bases and J lost 4, with 22 bases in between. CDR1 and CDR2 from the germline V gene are SEHNR and FQNEAQ (reference sequence). CDR3 protein: CASSSAEARFIRETQYF. CDR3 DNA: TGTGCCAGCAGCTCTGCGGAAGCGCGGTTTATTAGAGAGACCCAGTACTTC.

The rearrangement links TRBV6-5 to TRBJ1-1; D not certain. The CDR3 covers 14 residues. V was pared by 8 bases and J by 4 bases, with 17 bases between. The germline gives CDR1 MNHEY, CDR2 SVGAGI. In nucleotides, the CDR3 is TGTGCCAGCCGCGCAGGTCTCCTGGGCACTGAAGCTTTCTTT. This encodes CASRAGLLGTEAFF.

The V call is TRBV30, the J call TRBJ1-5, with D possibly TRBD1 on 6 matching bases. Germline CDR1 and CDR2: GTSNPN and SVGIG (reference sequence). Trimming took off 4 bases at V and 7 bases at J, with 14 bases between the two ends. The CDR3 runs 13 residues. CDR3 residues: CAWTISGGQPQHF. The CDR3 DNA sequence: TGTGCCTGGACCATCTCGGGGGGCCAGCCCCAGCATTTT.

There are a few counts of this clone. The chain links TRBV4-1 to TRBJ2-1; D not certain. The CDR3 has 14 amino acids. V shed 3 bases and J shed 4 bases, with 10 bases lying between them. The germline V gene encodes CDR1 MGHRA and CDR2 YSYEKL. The chain's CDR3 is CASSQSSLYNEQFF. CDR3 sequence (DNA): TGCGCCAGCAGCCAGTCGTCCTTATACAATGAGCAGTTCTTC.

The V and J genes are TRBV19 and TRBJ1-5; no clear D. CDR1 is LNHDA, CDR2 SQIVND, per germline (reference sequence). This CDR3 has 14 amino acids. V lost 3 bases and J 6 bases, leaving 12 bases between the germline ends. The DNA for the CDR3 is TGTGCCAGTAGTATTGAGGGATACGGTCAGCCCCAGCATTTT. It encodes CASSIEGYGQPQHF.

The chain couples TRBV10-2 to TRBJ1-2, with 10 bases aligning to TRBD1. V gave up 5 bases and J gave up 5 bases; unmatched junction bases: 2. The germline V gene has CDR1 WSHSY and CDR2 SAAADI. The CDR3 sequence is 13 residues long. The CDR3 here is CASSRTGGYGYTF. The DNA of the CDR3 is TGCGCCAGCAGTCGGACAGGGGGTTATGGCTACACCTTC.

As to this clone: A junction boundary mismatches the germline segment, possibly from a read error. The V gene is TRBV28, the J gene TRBJ2-7, with D possibly being TRBD1 (6 bases). CDR3 length: 12 amino acids. Germline CDR1 is MDHEN and CDR2 is SYDVKM. The CDR3 DNA sequence: TGCACAACCAGGACAGATATTTACGAGCAGTACTTC. It yields the protein CTTRTDIYEQYF.